The 16 T cell receptor beta chains below come from one sample, sequenced in a study of blood T cells in healthy people across ages. Primed by a sample-barcoded 5' primer and a J-beta primer mix, a second PCR proceeded for about 6 to 12 cycles. From the 5' RACE reads, TCRdb called clonotypes with MiXCR, one entry per CDR3 protein. The sample yields 1.5 million to 2 million distinct CDR3 sequences, roughly 27% seen once. The sample consisted of blood. The receptors were sampled from a young woman in good health.

The CDR3 spells CASSLRDSALDTQYF. Written as DNA, the CDR3 is TGTGCCAGCAGCTTGCGAGACTCGGCCTTAGATACGCAGTATTTT. The J gene is TRBJ2-3, the V gene TRBV7-2; D is unclear. The CDR3 length is 15 residues. Between the trimmed V and J ends, which lost 3 bases and 5 bases, there was a span of 15 bases. Germline CDR1 is SGHTA and CDR2 is FQGNSA.

A remark on this clonotype: This clone may be a read error of a much larger clone one base away. V and J are TRBV20-1 and TRBJ2-7, with 8 nucleotides matching TRBD2. V lost 5 bases to trimming and J lost 0 bases; unmatched junction nucleotides: 3. The CDR3 is 13 residues long. CDR1 and CDR2 (germline): DFQATT, SNEGSKA (reference sequence). This chain's CDR3 is CSAESGSSYEQYF. The CDR3 region has the DNA TGCAGTGCTGAGAGCGGGAGCTCCTACGAGCAGTACTTC.

This clonotype was counted a few times. This CDR3 reads CASSEESSYNSPLHF. In DNA, the CDR3 is TGTGCCAGCAGTGAAGAGAGCTCCTATAATTCACCCCTCCACTTT. The gene calls are TRBV2 and TRBJ1-6; D ambiguous. This CDR3 has 15 residues. Germline V CDR1 and CDR2: SNHLY, FYNNEI. Deletions cut 1 base from V and 0 bases from J, with 4 bases between.

J is TRBJ2-2 and V is TRBV12-3 or TRBV12-4, with no clear D. The CDR3 sequence is 12 residues long. V was shortened by 2 bases and J by 6 bases, with 4 bases between the two germline ends. CDR3 nucleotide sequence: TGTGCCAGCAGTTTAATCGCCGGGGAGCTGTTTTTT. The encoded protein is CASSLIAGELFF.

This clonotype was recorded a few times. The DNA of the CDR3 is TGCGCCAGCAGCCAAGACGGCAAAGGCTACACCTTC. It specifies CASSQDGKGYTF. The rearrangement uses TRBV4-1 and TRBJ1-2; D unclear. This CDR3 spans 12 amino acids. Trimming removed 0 bases from V and 8 bases from J, with 7 bases in between. Per the germline V gene, CDR1 is MGHRA and CDR2 is YSYEKL.

The chain joins TRBV5-1 to TRBJ2-1, with 8 bases fitting TRBD2. This CDR3 is 15 amino acids long. V gave up 0 bases and J gave up 7 bases; unmatched junction bases: 6. The germline CDR1 and CDR2 sequences are SGHRS and YFSETQ. CDR3 protein: CASSLVASSGNEQFF. The CDR3 DNA follows: TGCGCCAGCAGCTTGGTGGCTTCTAGCGGGAATGAGCAGTTCTTC.

This clonotype was recorded a few times. The chain carries TRBV21-1 and TRBJ2-1; the table's D gene call, TRBD2, was not cross checked with the DNA. TRBV21-1 is labeled a pseudogene. The CDR3 has 17 residues. CDR3 sequence (DNA): TGTGCCAGCAGCCCGATCGAGGGACCCCCAAGGTATATTGAGAAGTTCTTC. As protein: CASSPIEGPPRYIEKFF.

The chain employs TRBV7-9 and TRBJ1-5, with 9 nucleotides matching TRBD1. V lost 3 bases and J lost 6; bases outside the gene matches: 9. CDR3 length: 16 amino acids. The germline V gene has CDR1 SEHNR and CDR2 FQNEAQ (reference sequence). CDR3 nucleotide sequence: TGTGCCAGCAGCTTCGTCGGGACAGGGTCGGGTCAGCCCCAGCATTTT. Encoded protein: CASSFVGTGSGQPQHF.

V gene TRBV14 combines with J gene TRBJ2-5; D not certain. The CDR3 is 9 amino acids. The V gene's germline CDR1 is SGHDN and CDR2 FVKESK. V gave up 5 bases and J gave up 9 bases, with 4 bases separating them. The CDR3 bases are TGTGCCAGCAGCGGGGCCCAGTACTTC. This sequence encodes CASSGAQYF.

The V and J genes are TRBV29-1 and TRBJ2-1, with TRBD2 matching over 11 bases. Germline V gives CDR1 SQVTM, CDR2 ANQGSEA. The CDR3 loop spans 14 amino acids. V was clipped by 5 bases and J by 8 bases; unmatched bases: 8. DNA of the CDR3: TGCAGCGTTCTGTCTAGCGGGAGGATTGATGAGCAGTTCTTC. It specifies CSVLSSGRIDEQFF.

The gene calls are TRBV5-1 and TRBJ2-1, with D possibly matching TRBD1 (5 bases). The CDR3 has 14 amino acids. V lost 5 bases, J lost 4 bases, and 13 bases lay in between. The germline V gene has CDR1 SGHRS and CDR2 YFSETQ. Here the CDR3 reads CASRSGILYNEQFF. The DNA of the CDR3 is TGCGCCAGCAGATCAGGGATCTTGTACAATGAGCAGTTCTTC.

The table lists this clonotype with many counts. The rearrangement joins TRBV7-3 to TRBJ2-7; 7 nucleotides line up with TRBD1. The trim removed 5 bases at V and 6 bases at J, leaving 7 bases unmatched. The CDR3 spans 13 residues. Germline CDR1 is SGHTA and CDR2 is FQGTGA. The DNA of the CDR3 is TGTGCCAGCAGCCGGACCGGGACAGCCGAGCAGTACTTC. Protein sequence: CASSRTGTAEQYF. Supplemented by reference TRBV7-3 and TRBJ2-7, the full variable domain reads GAGVSQTPSNKVTEKGKYVELRCDPISGHTALYWYRQSLGQGPEFLIYFQGTGAADDSGLPNDRFFAVRPEGSVSTLKIQRTERGDSAVYLCASSRTGTAEQYFGPGTRLTVT.

The sample holds a few counts of this clonotype. The V call is TRBV12-3 or TRBV12-4, the J call TRBJ2-1, with 10 nucleotides matching TRBD2. This CDR3 has 17 amino acids. Germline trimming cut 6 bases from V and 0 bases from J; bases unmatched to any gene: 8. This CDR3 is CASSLGLAVSSYNEQFF. CDR3 bases: TGTGCCAGCAGCCTAGGACTAGCGGTTAGCTCCTACAATGAGCAGTTCTTC.

This chain uses TRBV7-9 with TRBJ2-4, with D possibly being TRBD2 (5 bases). The V gene's germline CDR1 is SEHNR and CDR2 FQNEAQ (reference sequence). This CDR3 region has 17 residues. Trimming removed 5 bases from V and 13 bases from J, with 30 bases in between. The CDR3 DNA sequence: TGTGCCAGCAGCGTCACGCGCCTAGCTGACCTCTCCAATGAGCAGTACTTC. Its protein product is CASSVTRLADLSNEQYF.

The J gene is TRBJ2-1, the V gene TRBV6-5; D is ambiguous. Germline V gene data show CDR1 as MNHEY and CDR2 as SVGAGI. Trimming took off 4 bases at V and 5 bases at J, with 9 bases between the two ends. The CDR3 has 13 residues. The CDR3 loop reads CASSSFIHNEQFF. DNA for the CDR3: TGTGCCAGCAGTTCATTCATACACAATGAGCAGTTCTTC.

There are many counts of this clonotype. The chain uses TRBV20-1 and TRBJ2-7; 8 bases line up with TRBD2. Per the germline V gene, CDR1 is DFQATT and CDR2 is SNEGSKA (reference sequence). The CDR3 sequence is 13 residues long. With 4 bases clipped from V and 0 bases from J, the junction kept 2 bases outside the gene matches. CDR3 DNA sequence: TGCAGTGCTATAGCGGGGTTCTCCTACGAGCAGTACTTC. This codes for CSAIAGFSYEQYF.